The sequence of this T cell receptor beta chain was determined in a study of blood T cell repertoires in COVID-19. This CDR3 has 11 amino acids. Trimming left V 3 bases short and J 11 bases short, with 8 bases between. Germline V gives CDR1 MNHEY, CDR2 SVGAGI. Clones were read by immunoSEQ multiplex PCR, and TCRdb kept only the in-frame ones, dropping some. Found here are over 200,000 clones, 80% to 90% of them singletons; the top ten hold 8.2%. The V gene is TRBV6-5, the J gene TRBJ2-1; D gene uncertain. The source is a woman aged 50 to 65 with acute or convalescent COVID-19. The sample was peripheral blood. For the CDR3, the DNA is TGTGCCAGCAGTTATTTGGCAAAGCAGTTCTTC. It encodes CASSYLAKQFF.